These T cell receptor beta chains were read from a single sample in a study of T cell responses to AZD1222 COVID-19 vaccine. Data came from immunoSEQ multiplex PCR; TCRdb stores just in-frame clones and leaves some out. Among 120,000 or so clones, roughly 87% were seen once, and the ten largest hold around a tenth. The sequencing here drew on peripheral blood, taken on day 0 of AZD1222 vaccination. Every receptor here comes from an adult in good health. Both conserved end residues are part of each CDR3. D genes are given only for firm matches. Size values are once, few and many counts, or a class for expanded clones, and some rows have none.

abundance	v_gene	j_gene	d_gene	CDR3aa	CDR3nt
.	TRBV4-2	TRBJ1-4	TRBD1	CASSHGAFVGQGVEKLFF	TGTGCCAGCAGCCACGGCGCCTTTGTGGGACAGGGGGTTGAAAAACTGTTTTTT
.	TRBV28	TRBJ2-3	.	CTGGWGRGTDTQYF	TGTACCGGGGGTTGGGGGCGTGGCACAGATACGCAGTATTTT
.	TRBV5-4	TRBJ2-5	.	CASSLAEQETQYF	TGTGCCAGCAGCTTGGCAGAACAAGAGACCCAGTACTTC
.	TRBV30	TRBJ2-2	.	CALTGEGGELFF	TGTGCCTTGACAGGGGAGGGCGGGGAGCTGTTTTTT
.	TRBV2	TRBJ1-3	.	CASSERESPRNTIYF	TGTGCCAGCAGTGAACGCGAAAGTCCGAGAAACACCATATATTTT
.	TRBV7-9	TRBJ2-1	TRBD2	CASSLGELAGVVNEQFF	TGTGCCAGCAGCTTAGGGGAACTAGCGGGAGTTGTCAATGAGCAGTTCTTC
once	TRBV6-5	TRBJ2-7	TRBD1	CASSYGQGWGYEQYF	TGTGCCAGCAGTTACGGACAGGGATGGGGCTACGAGCAGTACTTC
.	TRBV10-3	TRBJ2-7	.	CAVATGTSYEQYF	TGTGCAGTCGCGACCGGCACCTCCTACGAGCAGTACTTC
.	TRBV6-5	TRBJ2-3	TRBD2	CASSYSRGGLTDTQYF	TGTGCCAGCAGTTACTCGCGGGGGGGCTTAACAGATACGCAGTATTTT
.	TRBV11-2	TRBJ1-1	TRBD1	CASSEGQGARYTEAFF	TGTGCCAGCAGCGAAGGACAGGGGGCGCGGTACACTGAAGCTTTCTTT
.	TRBV19	TRBJ2-7	TRBD1	CASSIEWGTGDSEQYF	TGTGCCAGTAGTATAGAATGGGGGACAGGGGACTCCGAGCAGTACTTC
.	TRBV7-9	TRBJ2-3	.	CASSLGGGFPTQYF	TGTGCCAGCAGCTTAGGAGGGGGGTTTCCGACGCAGTATTTT
.	TRBV18	TRBJ2-5	.	CASSADQETQYF	TGTGCCAGCTCGGCCGACCAAGAGACCCAGTACTTC
.	TRBV12-3/TRBV12-4	TRBJ1-1	TRBD1	CASNYQGAEAFF	TGTGCCAGCAATTACCAGGGGGCTGAAGCTTTCTTT
.	TRBV5-4	TRBJ2-2	TRBD1	CASSRPGQGTGGTGELFF	TGTGCCAGCAGCAGGCCGGGACAGGGGACTGGAGGCACCGGGGAGCTGTTTTTT
.	TRBV6-1	TRBJ1-1	.	CASSEHPLRAFF	TGTGCCAGCAGTGAACACCCTCTTCGAGCTTTCTTT
.	TRBV6-4	TRBJ2-6	TRBD1	CASRGQGAGANVLTF	TGTGCCAGCAGGGGACAGGGGGCCGGGGCCAACGTCCTGACTTTC
.	TRBV3-1/TRBV3-2	TRBJ2-7	.	CASSQDMRLAYEQYF	TGTGCCAGCAGCCAAGATATGAGACTAGCCTACGAGCAGTACTTC
.	TRBV5-4	TRBJ2-3	.	CASSFSGTDTQYF	TGTGCCAGCAGCTTTTCGGGCACAGATACGCAGTATTTT
.	TRBV9	TRBJ1-2	TRBD1	CASSVSTGSGYTF	TGTGCCAGCAGCGTTTCGACAGGGAGCGGCTACACCTTC
.	TRBV5-1	TRBJ2-7	TRBD2	CASSPTGGSSYEQYF	TGCGCCAGCAGTCCAACCGGGGGGAGCTCCTACGAGCAGTACTTC
.	TRBV9	TRBJ2-1	TRBD1	CASSVGVPDRVYNEQFF	TGTGCCAGCAGCGTAGGAGTTCCGGACAGGGTCTACAATGAGCAGTTCTTC
.	TRBV6-5	TRBJ1-1	TRBD1	CASSYSRTGGTEAFF	TGTGCCAGCAGTTACTCACGGACAGGGGGCACTGAAGCTTTCTTT
many	TRBV4-1	TRBJ2-7	.	CASSQISTGNYEQYF	TGCGCCAGCAGCCAAATCTCCACCGGAAACTACGAGCAGTACTTC
.	TRBV7-2	TRBJ1-2	.	CASSRQGTYGYTF	TGTGCCAGCAGCCGTCAGGGAACCTATGGCTACACCTTC
.	TRBV28	TRBJ2-5	TRBD1	CASGNRGVGETQYF	TGTGCCAGCGGAAACAGGGGAGTCGGGGAGACCCAGTACTTC